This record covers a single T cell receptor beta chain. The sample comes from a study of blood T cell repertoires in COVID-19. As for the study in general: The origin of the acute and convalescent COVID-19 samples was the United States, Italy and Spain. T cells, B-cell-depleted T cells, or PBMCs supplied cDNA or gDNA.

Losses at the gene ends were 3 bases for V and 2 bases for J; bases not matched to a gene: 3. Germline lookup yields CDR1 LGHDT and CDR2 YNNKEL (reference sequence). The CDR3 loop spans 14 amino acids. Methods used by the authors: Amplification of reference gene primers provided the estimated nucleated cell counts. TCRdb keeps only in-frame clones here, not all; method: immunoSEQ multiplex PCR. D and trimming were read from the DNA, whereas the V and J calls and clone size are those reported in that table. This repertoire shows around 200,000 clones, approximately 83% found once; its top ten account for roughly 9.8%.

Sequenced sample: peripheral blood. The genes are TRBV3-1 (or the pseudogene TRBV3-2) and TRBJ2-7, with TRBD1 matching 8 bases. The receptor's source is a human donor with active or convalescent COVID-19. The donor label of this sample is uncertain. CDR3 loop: CASSHLGQAYEQYF. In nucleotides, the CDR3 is TGTGCCAGCAGCCATCTGGGACAGGCCTACGAGCAGTACTTC.